This TCR beta chain was profiled in a study of shared clonotypes between healthy human individuals. Study-level information: There were three CD4 naive, three CD4 memory, two CD8 naive and one CD8 memory plates per donor.

The run depth of the assay was deep. This table comes from immunoSEQ multiplex PCR, and its TCRdb copy is limited to in-frame clones, with some not included. The sample lists roughly 2,000,000 clones; just over 90% were seen once. Only CD45RO-negative cells positively selected for CCR7 counted as naive CD8 cells, so terminally differentiated effector memory CD45RA+ cells were excluded. The CDR3 is 14 residues long. The V and J ends lost 5 bases and 0 bases respectively, with 9 bases between them. Germline-derived CDR1 and CDR2 are LNHNV and YYDKDF (reference sequence). Sequences were obtained from naive CD8+ T cells from PBMCs. The clonotype comes from a man younger than 30 in good health. Some clones in this sample may be carry-over from other donors' samples. V and J are TRBV15 and TRBJ2-3; perhaps TRBD1 as D (6 bases). The CDR3 coding sequence is TGTGCCACCAGCGAGGACAGTAGCACAGATACGCAGTATTTT. Translated: CATSEDSSTDTQYF.